This record covers a single T cell receptor beta chain. TCRdb processed the reads anew with MiXCR; each CDR3 protein has one entry. This sample has hundreds of thousands of distinct CDR3 sequences, with 20% to 25% found just once. These data come from a study of T cell repertoires in cytomegalovirus infection. Study background: Public TCR beta signature analysis indicated the presence of both CMV infection and matching HLA type.

The CDR3 is made up of 16 amino acids. Trimming stripped 3 bases from V and 0 bases from J, with 12 bases between. The germline gives CDR1 MDHEN, CDR2 SYDVKM. The chain has TRBV28 and TRBJ1-5; D call uncertain. The TCR was taken from a human donor in good health (CMV status not recorded). Some clones in this sample may be carry-over from other donors' samples. The sample was CD8+ T cells from PBMCs. The CDR3 is CASSFGFTYSNQPQHF. The CDR3 coding sequence is TGTGCCAGCAGTTTCGGTTTCACCTATAGCAATCAGCCCCAGCATTTT.